This T cell receptor beta chain was obtained from a study of OX40 agonist ivuxolimab in advanced cancers. Study at large: Patients were treated with intravenous ivuxolimab, dosed at 0.01 to 10 mg/kg and infused every 2 weeks.

Notes on the study in general: Expanded clones were, on average, more numerous among CD8+ T cells than CD4+. People who partly responded at 0.1-3.0 mg/kg had some of the least clonal expansion seen.

Details on this clone: Its antigen is as yet unknown.

The ends lost 9 bases at V and 4 bases at J; junction bases unmatched: 9. This CDR3 has 15 residues. CDR1 is LNHDA, CDR2 SQIVND, per germline (reference sequence). Blood sampling was done at baseline, cycle 4 day 1, and cycle 7 day 1. The table came from immunoSEQ multiplex PCR; TCRdb's copy has only in-frame clones and leaves some out. The sample consists of over 55,000 clones, around 80% of them appearing once. This rearrangement joins TRBV19 to TRBJ2-1; 10 bases match TRBD1. The material sequenced was CD4+ or CD8+ T cells sorted from blood, taken in a trial of the OX40 agonist ivuxolimab. The clonotype was recovered from an adult with an advanced solid tumor such as melanoma, head and neck, liver or kidney cancer. The CDR3 DNA reads as TGTGCCAGCCGGGACAGGGGTCTCGCGTACAATGAGCAGTTCTTC. Its translation: CASRDRGLAYNEQFF.